This TCR beta chain was obtained from a study of cytomegalovirus exposure and HLA in healthy donors. Both 60 Vbeta primers and 13 Jbeta primers went into the PCR. The data were produced by immunoSEQ multiplex PCR, yet TCRdb's version contains in-frame clones alone and is incomplete. Altogether about 68,000 clones are present, approximately 80% being singletons, with the ten largest covering 6.5%. The sequencing sample was made of PBMCs. The sequence derives from a human donor in good health.

CDR3 nucleotide sequence: TGTGCCAACTCCGAACGAACTGGAAACACCATATATTTT. Its translation is CANSERTGNTIYF. The chain combines TRBV10-3 with TRBJ1-3; D not certain. The CDR3 runs 13 residues. Germline V gene data show CDR1 as ENHRY and CDR2 as SYGVKD. V lost 10 bases and J lost 2, with 12 bases in between.